A selection of T cell receptor beta chains follows, all from one sample in a study of PD-1 blockade in classical Hodgkin lymphoma. The data were produced by immunoSEQ multiplex PCR, yet TCRdb's version contains in-frame clones alone and is incomplete. The data show about 43,000 clones, approximately 70% seen once. Here the sequenced sample was peripheral blood mononuclear cells (PBMCs), taken before the second cycle of nivolumab. The receptors here all came from a human donor with classical Hodgkin lymphoma. CDR3s include the opening cysteine and the closing phenylalanine or tryptophan. A D gene is named only where the DNA matches it firmly. For some rows the clone size is stated as once, few or many, or as a class when expanded; others skip it.

V	D	size	J	DNA	CDR3
TRBV9	.	few	TRBJ2-7	TGTGCCAGCAGCGTATATGGGGGGGTTCCCGGACAGGTGGCCTACGAGCAGTACTTC	CASSVYGGVPGQVAYEQYF
TRBV30	.	.	TRBJ2-1	TGTGCCTGGAGTGTAGATTCAGGGAATGAGCAGTTCTTC	CAWSVDSGNEQFF
TRBV6-6	.	once	TRBJ1-2	TGTGCCACCGCGATCGCGGTTAACTATGGCTACACCTTC	CATAIAVNYGYTF
TRBV15	.	.	TRBJ1-5	TGTGCCACCAGCAGAGAAAGGGCAGGGCATAGCAATCAGCCCCAGCATTTT	CATSRERAGHSNQPQHF
TRBV7-8	TRBD2	.	TRBJ2-7	TGTGCCAGCAGATGGACTAGCGGAGCCTACGAGCAGTACTTC	CASRWTSGAYEQYF
TRBV27	.	few	TRBJ2-7	TGTGCCAGCAGCCTAAGGGGGACGACGTGGGGCGAGCAGTACTTC	CASSLRGTTWGEQYF
TRBV6-5	.	.	TRBJ1-5	TGTGCCAGCAGTCCCGGCGGAAATCAGCCCCAGCATTTT	CASSPGGNQPQHF
TRBV19	TRBD1	.	TRBJ2-7	TGTGCCAGCCATTCCGGGACAGGGAGGGACGAGCAGTACTTC	CASHSGTGRDEQYF
TRBV7-8	TRBD2	.	TRBJ2-1	TGTGCCAGCAGCTATAGAACTAGCGGGATCTACAATGAGCAGTTCTTC	CASSYRTSGIYNEQFF
TRBV9	.	.	TRBJ1-5	TGTGCCAGCAGCCCAGGAGCCTCACAGGGTCAGCCCCAGCATTTT	CASSPGASQGQPQHF
TRBV6-6	.	.	TRBJ2-3	TGTGCCAGCAAGCTGGTTAGCACAGATACGCAGTATTTT	CASKLVSTDTQYF
TRBV4-3	.	once	TRBJ2-1	TGCGCCAGCTCAAAGTCCAGCGGAAACTCCTACAATGAGCAGTTCTTC	CASSKSSGNSYNEQFF
TRBV4-2	.	.	TRBJ2-7	TGTGCCAGCAGCCGGGACTCTTCCTACGAGCAGTACTTC	CASSRDSSYEQYF
TRBV5-6	TRBD1	few	TRBJ2-7	TGTGCCAGCAGCTTGGGGGACAGCGCCTACGAGCAGTACTTC	CASSLGDSAYEQYF
TRBV5-1	.	.	TRBJ2-7	TGCGCCAGCAGCCACGGACGGACGGGACTCCTCTCCTACGAGCAGTACTTC	CASSHGRTGLLSYEQYF
TRBV19	.	.	TRBJ2-7	TGTGCCAGTAGTATTGAGAACTGGGGGGAGCAGTACTTC	CASSIENWGEQYF
TRBV30	.	.	TRBJ2-7	TGTGCCTGGAGCCTGGGCCTTAAAGGGCAGTACTTC	CAWSLGLKGQYF
TRBV2	.	.	TRBJ2-5	TGTGCCAGCAGGCCAGGCGCAATGGAGACCCAGTACTTC	CASRPGAMETQYF
TRBV6-6	.	.	TRBJ2-5	TGTGCCAGCAGTTCCACCGGACTGACCCAAGAGACCCAGTACTTC	CASSSTGLTQETQYF
TRBV7-9	.	.	TRBJ1-4	TGTGCCTGGGGAGAAAAACTGTTTTTT	CAWGEKLFF
TRBV27	.	few	TRBJ2-2	TGTGCCAGCAGTGTGGGCCCGACCGGGGAGCTGTTTTTT	CASSVGPTGELFF
TRBV5-4	TRBD2	.	TRBJ2-1	TGCGGAGCGGGGAGCTCCTACAATGAGCAGTTCTTC	CGAGSSYNEQFF
TRBV27	.	.	TRBJ2-7	TGTGCCACCGCACCGACCCAATACGAGCAGTACTTC	CATAPTQYEQYF
TRBV27	.	.	TRBJ2-7	TGTGCCAGCAGGAAGGGGGGTCCCTCCTACGAGCAGTACTTC	CASRKGGPSYEQYF
TRBV27	.	.	TRBJ2-7	TGTGCCAGCCCCTACGAGCAGTACTTC	CASPYEQYF
TRBV29-1	.	.	TRBJ1-4	TGCAGCGTTGATACCGGGCAGGGAGAGGGGAAACTGTTTTTT	CSVDTGQGEGKLFF
TRBV28	.	few	TRBJ2-7	TGTGCCAGCAGTCCTCGGCGGGACTTAATTTCTTCCTACGAGCAGTACTTC	CASSPRRDLISSYEQYF